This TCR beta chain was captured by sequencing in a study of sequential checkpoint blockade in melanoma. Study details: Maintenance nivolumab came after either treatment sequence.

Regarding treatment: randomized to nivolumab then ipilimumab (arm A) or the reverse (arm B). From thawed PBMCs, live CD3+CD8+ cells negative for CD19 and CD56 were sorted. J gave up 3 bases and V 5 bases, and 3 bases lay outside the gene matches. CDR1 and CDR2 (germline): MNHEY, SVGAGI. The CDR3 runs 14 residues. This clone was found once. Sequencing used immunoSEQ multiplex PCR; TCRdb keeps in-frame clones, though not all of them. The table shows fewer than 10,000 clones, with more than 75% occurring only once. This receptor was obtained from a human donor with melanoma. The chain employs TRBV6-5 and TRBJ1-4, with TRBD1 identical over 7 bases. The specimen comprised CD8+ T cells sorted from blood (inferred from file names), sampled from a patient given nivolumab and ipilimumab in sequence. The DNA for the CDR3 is TGTGCCAGCAGTACAGGGGCCTCTAATGAAAAACTGTTTTTT. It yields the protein CASSTGASNEKLFF.